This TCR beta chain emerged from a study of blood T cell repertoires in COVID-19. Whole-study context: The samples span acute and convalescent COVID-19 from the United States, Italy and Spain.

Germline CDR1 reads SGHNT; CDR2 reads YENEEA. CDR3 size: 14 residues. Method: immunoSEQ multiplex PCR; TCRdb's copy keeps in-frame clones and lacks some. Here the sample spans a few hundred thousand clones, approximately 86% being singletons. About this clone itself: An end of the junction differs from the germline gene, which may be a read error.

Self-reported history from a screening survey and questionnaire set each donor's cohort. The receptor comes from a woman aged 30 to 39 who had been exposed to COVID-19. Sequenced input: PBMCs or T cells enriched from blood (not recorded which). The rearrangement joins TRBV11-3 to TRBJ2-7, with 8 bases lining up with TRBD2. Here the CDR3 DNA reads TGTGCCAGCAGCTACCGGACTAGCTCCCACGAGCAGTACTTC. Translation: CASSYRTSSHEQYF.